The rows below give T cell receptor beta chains drawn from one sample of a study of blood T cell dynamics during melanoma immunotherapy. Method: immunoSEQ multiplex PCR; TCRdb's copy keeps in-frame clones and lacks some. Of roughly 3,400 clones listed, 80% to 95% are singletons. Sample: effector memory CD8+ T cells from blood, taken from a patient treated with checkpoint blockade. Receptors were obtained from a human donor with melanoma. The CDR3 runs from the conserved cysteine through the conserved F or W. Clone size appears in some rows only: once, few, many, or a class for an expanded clone.

size	V	J	CDR3
NA	TRBV4-1	TRBJ1-1	CASSQQTGGNTEAFF
NA	TRBV4-3	TRBJ2-7	CASSPGQYSEQYF
NA	TRBV4-1	TRBJ2-3	CASSQVPRSTDTQYF
few	TRBV9	TRBJ1-6	CASGRENSPLHF
once	TRBV5-5	TRBJ1-1	CASSGAGGSLFTEAFF
NA	TRBV7-9	TRBJ2-3	CASRRTDTQYF
NA	TRBV30	TRBJ2-7	CAWNPDSPVEQYF
NA	TRBV4-3	TRBJ2-7	CASSQGVYYEQYF
once	TRBV7-2	TRBJ2-1	CASSSFSGVSYNEQFF
NA	TRBV14	TRBJ2-2	CASSQLHPRTVTNTGELFF
few	TRBV7-8	TRBJ1-5	CASSWTGDGNQPQHF